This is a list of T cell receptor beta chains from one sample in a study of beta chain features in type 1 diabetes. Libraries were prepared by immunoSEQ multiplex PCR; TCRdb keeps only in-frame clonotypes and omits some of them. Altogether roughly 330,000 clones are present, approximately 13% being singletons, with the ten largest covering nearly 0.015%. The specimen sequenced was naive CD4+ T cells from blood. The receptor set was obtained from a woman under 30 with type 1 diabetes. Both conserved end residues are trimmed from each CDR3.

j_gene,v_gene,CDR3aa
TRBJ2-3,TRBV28,ASFEWATDTQY
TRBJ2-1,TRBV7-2,ASSLGLFNEQF
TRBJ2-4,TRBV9,ASSVELAGGWGKNIQY
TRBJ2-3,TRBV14,ASRMSSGSKDTQY
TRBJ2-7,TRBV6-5,ASSYSDGAIYEQY
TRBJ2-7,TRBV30,AWSGGGSSYEQY
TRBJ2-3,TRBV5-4,ASSVRDRGRSGDTQY
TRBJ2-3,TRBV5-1,ASSWRLAGVTDTQY
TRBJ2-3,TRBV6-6,ASSSWLAGGDTQY
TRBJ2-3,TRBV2,ASRSTGYTDTQY
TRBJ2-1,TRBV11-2,ASSRRLGLALNEQF
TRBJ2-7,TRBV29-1,SVQRAPYEQY
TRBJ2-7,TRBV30,AWSPRTGGYEQY
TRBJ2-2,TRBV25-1,ASSEYLGREAGELF
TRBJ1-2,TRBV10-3,AISDQDRSNYGYT
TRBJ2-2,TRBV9,ASSVGFGMSGAATGELF
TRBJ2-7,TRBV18,ASSPQLGEQY
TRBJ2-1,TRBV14,ASSRGGSESYNEQF
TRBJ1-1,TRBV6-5,ASRLQGATEAF
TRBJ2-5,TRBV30,AWSGGLVAETQY
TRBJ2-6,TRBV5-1,ASSPDRAGANVLT
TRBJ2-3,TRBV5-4,ASSLKGSSGSRTDTQY
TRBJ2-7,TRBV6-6,ASGGGTYEQY
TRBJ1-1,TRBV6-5,ASSLDGSVKAF
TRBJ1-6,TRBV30,AWSSLGASPLH
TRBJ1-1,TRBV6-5,ASSKTANTEAF
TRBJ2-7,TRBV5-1,ASSRDRGFHEQY
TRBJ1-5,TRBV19,ASSIAGPQH
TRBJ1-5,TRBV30,AWSALNFDQPQH
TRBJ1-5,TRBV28,ASSPGDRDAQPQH
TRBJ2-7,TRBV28,ASSPGLAGGEQY
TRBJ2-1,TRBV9,ASSAPGTGGWNEQF
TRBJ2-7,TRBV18,ASSPVGTSGTYEQY
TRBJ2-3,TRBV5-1,ASSLRASGQRDTQY
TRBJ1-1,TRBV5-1,ASRSRVNTEAF
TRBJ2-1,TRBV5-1,ASSLLTGTGVGNEQF
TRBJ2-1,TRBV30,LGVAVNEQF
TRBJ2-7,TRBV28,ATIPGQGGEQY
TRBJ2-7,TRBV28,ASRRGLVYEQY
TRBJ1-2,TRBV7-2,ASSSGTGRLRYGYT
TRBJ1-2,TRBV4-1,ASSQGGAGTYGYT
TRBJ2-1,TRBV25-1,ASRDRAGLDNEQF
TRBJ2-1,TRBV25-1,ASSEPRLPYNEQF
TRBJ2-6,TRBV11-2,ASHKAPGANVLT
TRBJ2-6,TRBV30,AWLTESGSGANVLT
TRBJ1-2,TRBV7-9,ASSSGGPLYGYT
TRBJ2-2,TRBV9,ASSAGTKNTGELF
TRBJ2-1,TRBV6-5,ASSYSAGENEQF
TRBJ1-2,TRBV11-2,ASSRQGFDGYT
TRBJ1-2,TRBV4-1,ASSPRRPGQGKVTDYGYT
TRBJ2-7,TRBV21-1,ASSKGWGQAHYEQY
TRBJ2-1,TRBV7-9,ASSTRSSGLDEQF
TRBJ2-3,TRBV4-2,ASGRTTVTDTQY
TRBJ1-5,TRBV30,AWSSRGLAPGRQPQH